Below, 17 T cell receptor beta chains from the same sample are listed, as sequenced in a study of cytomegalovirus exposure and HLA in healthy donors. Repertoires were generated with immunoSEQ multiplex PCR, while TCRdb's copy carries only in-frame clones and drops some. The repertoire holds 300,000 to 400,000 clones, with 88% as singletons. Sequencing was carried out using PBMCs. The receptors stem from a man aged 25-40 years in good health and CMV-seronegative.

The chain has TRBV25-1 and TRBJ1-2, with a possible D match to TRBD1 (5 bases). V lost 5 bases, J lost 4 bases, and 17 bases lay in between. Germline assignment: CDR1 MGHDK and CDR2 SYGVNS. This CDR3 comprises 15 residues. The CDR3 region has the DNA TGTGCCAGCAGTCCCTTTGGGACTTCGAGCTATGGCTACACCTTC. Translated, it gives CASSPFGTSSYGYTF.

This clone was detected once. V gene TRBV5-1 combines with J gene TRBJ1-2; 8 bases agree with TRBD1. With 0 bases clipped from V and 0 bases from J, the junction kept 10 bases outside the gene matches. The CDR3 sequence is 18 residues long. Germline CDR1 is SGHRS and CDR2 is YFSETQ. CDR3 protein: CASSLALGQAYSNYGYTF. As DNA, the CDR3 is TGCGCCAGCAGCTTGGCCCTGGGACAGGCCTACTCTAACTATGGCTACACCTTC.

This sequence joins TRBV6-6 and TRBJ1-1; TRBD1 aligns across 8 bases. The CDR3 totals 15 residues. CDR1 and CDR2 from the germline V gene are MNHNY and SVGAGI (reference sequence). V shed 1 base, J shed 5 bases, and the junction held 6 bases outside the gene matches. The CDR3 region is CASSYFDRGGTEAFF. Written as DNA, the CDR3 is TGTGCCAGCAGTTACTTCGACAGGGGAGGTACTGAAGCTTTCTTT.

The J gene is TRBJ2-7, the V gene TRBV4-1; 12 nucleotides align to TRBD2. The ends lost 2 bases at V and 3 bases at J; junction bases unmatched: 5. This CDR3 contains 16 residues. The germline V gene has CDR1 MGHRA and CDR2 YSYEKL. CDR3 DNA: TGCGCCAGCAGCCAATCAAAACTAGCGGGGGGCTACGAGCAGTACTTC. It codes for CASSQSKLAGGYEQYF.

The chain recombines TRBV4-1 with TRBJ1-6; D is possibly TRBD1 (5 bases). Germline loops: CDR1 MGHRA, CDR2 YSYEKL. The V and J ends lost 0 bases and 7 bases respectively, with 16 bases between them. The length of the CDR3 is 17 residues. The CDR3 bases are TGCGCCAGCAGCCAAGATTACAGGACGAGGAGAAATTCACCCCTCCACTTT. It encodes CASSQDYRTRRNSPLHF.

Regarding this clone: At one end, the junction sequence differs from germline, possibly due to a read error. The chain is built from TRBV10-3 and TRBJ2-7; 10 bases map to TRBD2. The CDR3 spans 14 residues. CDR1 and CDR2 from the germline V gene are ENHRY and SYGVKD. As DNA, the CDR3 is TGTGCCCTCAGTGGTAGGCCTAGCGGGGGCGAGCAGTACTTC. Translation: CALSGRPSGGEQYF.

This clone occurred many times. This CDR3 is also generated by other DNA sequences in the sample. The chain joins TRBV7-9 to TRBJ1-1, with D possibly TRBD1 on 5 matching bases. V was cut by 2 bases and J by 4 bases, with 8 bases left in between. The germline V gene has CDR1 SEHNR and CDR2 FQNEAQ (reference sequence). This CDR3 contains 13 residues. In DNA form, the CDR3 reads TGTGCCAGCAGCTTAACCGGGGGCACTGAAGCTTTCTTT. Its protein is CASSLTGGTEAFF.

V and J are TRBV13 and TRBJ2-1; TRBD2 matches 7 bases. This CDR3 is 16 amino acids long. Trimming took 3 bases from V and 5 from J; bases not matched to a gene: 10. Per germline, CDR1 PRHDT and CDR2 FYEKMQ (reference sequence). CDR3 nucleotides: TGTGCCAGCAGCTTCCCCCTTGGGAGGGGAGACAATGAGCAGTTCTTC. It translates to CASSFPLGRGDNEQFF.

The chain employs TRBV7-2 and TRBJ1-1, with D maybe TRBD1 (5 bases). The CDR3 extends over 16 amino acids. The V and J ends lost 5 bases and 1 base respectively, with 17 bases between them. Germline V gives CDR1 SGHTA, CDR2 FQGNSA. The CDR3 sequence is CASSRTRGTGNTEAFF. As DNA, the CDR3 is TGTGCCAGCAGCCGGACTAGGGGAACAGGGAACACTGAAGCTTTCTTT.

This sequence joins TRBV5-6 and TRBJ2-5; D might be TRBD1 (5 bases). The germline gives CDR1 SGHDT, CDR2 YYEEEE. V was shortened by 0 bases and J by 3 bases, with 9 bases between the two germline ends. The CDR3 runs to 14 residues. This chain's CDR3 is CASSLVTGKETQYF. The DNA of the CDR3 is TGTGCCAGCAGCTTGGTCACAGGAAAAGAGACCCAGTACTTC.

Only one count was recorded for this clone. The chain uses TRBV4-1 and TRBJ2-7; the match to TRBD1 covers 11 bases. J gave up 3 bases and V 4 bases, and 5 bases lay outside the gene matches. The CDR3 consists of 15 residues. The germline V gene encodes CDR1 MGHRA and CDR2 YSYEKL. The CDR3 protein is CASSLWTGGRYEQYF. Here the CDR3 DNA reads TGCGCCAGCAGCCTCTGGACAGGGGGCCGCTACGAGCAGTACTTC.

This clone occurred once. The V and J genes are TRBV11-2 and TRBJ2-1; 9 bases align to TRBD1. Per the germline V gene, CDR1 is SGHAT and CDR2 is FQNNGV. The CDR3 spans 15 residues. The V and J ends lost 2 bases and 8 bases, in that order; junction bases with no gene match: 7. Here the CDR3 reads CASSLPGQGMDEQFF. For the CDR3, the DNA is TGTGCCAGCAGCTTACCGGGACAGGGCATGGATGAGCAGTTCTTC.

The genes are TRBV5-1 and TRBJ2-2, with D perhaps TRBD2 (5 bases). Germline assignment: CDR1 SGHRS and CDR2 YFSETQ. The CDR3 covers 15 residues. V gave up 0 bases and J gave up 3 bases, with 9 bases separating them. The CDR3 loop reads CASSLDGVDTGELFF. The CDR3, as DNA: TGCGCCAGCAGCTTGGACGGGGTCGACACCGGGGAGCTGTTTTTT.

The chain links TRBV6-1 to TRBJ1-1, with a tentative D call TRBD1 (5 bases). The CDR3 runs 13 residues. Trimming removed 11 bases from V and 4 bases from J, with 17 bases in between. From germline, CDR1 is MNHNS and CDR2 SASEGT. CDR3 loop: CAASRGRRTEAFF. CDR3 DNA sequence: TGTGCCGCTTCGCGGGGCAGACGCACTGAAGCTTTCTTT.

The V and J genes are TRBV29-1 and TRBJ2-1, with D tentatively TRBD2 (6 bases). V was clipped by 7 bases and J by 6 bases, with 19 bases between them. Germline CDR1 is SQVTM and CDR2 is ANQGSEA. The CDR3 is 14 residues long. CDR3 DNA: TGCAGCGGAACGGGGGTGACCTTTATCAATGAGCAGTTCTTC. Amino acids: CSGTGVTFINEQFF.

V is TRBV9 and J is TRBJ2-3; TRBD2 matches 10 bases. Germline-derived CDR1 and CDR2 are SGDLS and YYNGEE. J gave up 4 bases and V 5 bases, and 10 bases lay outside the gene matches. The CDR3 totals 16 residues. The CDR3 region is CASSTQSGGAPDTQYF. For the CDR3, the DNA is TGTGCCAGCAGTACCCAAAGCGGGGGGGCCCCAGATACGCAGTATTTT.

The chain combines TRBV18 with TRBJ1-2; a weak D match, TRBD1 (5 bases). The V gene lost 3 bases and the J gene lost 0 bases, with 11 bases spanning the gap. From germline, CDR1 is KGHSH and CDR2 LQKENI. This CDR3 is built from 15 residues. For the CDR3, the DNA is TGTGCCAGCTCACCGACAGAACTTACTAACTATGGCTACACCTTC. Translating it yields CASSPTELTNYGYTF.